This TCR beta chain is drawn from a study of T cell responses to AZD1222 COVID-19 vaccine. Germline lookup yields CDR1 SGHRS and CDR2 YFSETQ. This CDR3 has 16 residues. The germline V and J ends were trimmed by 0 bases and 1 base, with 11 bases remaining between them. As for this clone: Its target is not known.

TCRdb's copy holds only in-frame clones and misses some; the assay was immunoSEQ multiplex PCR. The table lists about 85,000 clones, around 93% of them singletons, with around 8% in the top ten. Study-wide points: Spike-spanning, vaccine-associated CD4 TCRs were dominant at 160-218 and 743-854. Following two doses of AZD1222, Spike-specific TCR breadth and depth rose. Mostly white British, mostly female donors; authors suggested clonal diversity may be underestimated. Only six people who got AZD1222 tested seropositive at baseline.

Sequencing used peripheral blood, obtained 28 days after the second AZD1222 dose. V is TRBV5-1 and J is TRBJ2-4, with a possible D match to TRBD2 (6 bases). This receptor was identified in an adult who received the AZD1222 COVID-19 vaccine. CDR3 sequence (DNA): TGCGCCAGCAGCTTGGGGGGTAGCGGTGCCAAAAACATTCAGTACTTC. It is translated as CASSLGGSGAKNIQYF.